The 21 T cell receptor beta chains below were found in one sample sequenced in a study of T cells in Graves' hyperthyroidism and ophthalmopathy (dated 2019 in TCRdb). Library method: multiplex PCR. The run used an Illumina HiSeq 2000. The TCR beta CDR3 regions were amplified from the RNA transcripts. A first-round RT-PCR of the TCR CDR3 used the HTBI primer set with the Qiagen OneStep RT-PCR kit. TCRdb's own reprocessing of the public reads used fastp at Q25 and MiXCR and kept productive beta chains. CDR3 protein duplicates are merged, each entry listing the most common genes and DNA. The sample contains about 500,000 distinct CDR3 sequences, approximately 48% of them found a single time. Approximately 44% of the sample is held by the ten biggest clonotypes. Sequencing was performed on peripheral blood or thyroid tissue (not recorded which). These receptors were collected from an adult woman with Graves' disease, either hyperthyroidism or ophthalmopathy (not recorded which).

This chain uses TRBV29-1 with TRBJ2-7; D is unresolved. CDR3 length: 12 residues. In germline, CDR1 is SQVTM, CDR2 ANQGSEA. V was trimmed by 8 bases and J by 2 bases, leaving 13 bases between them. In DNA, the CDR3 is TGCAGCTATGTTGGTGGTCCCTACGAGCAGTACTTC. Residues: CSYVGGPYEQYF.

Concerning this clonotype: The limits of the CDR3 on the DNA are not certain, so only TCRdb's listed CDR3 is given. The V and J genes are TRBV27 and TRBJ2-5; whether TRBD1, the table's D call, matches the DNA was not checked. Germline-derived CDR1 and CDR2 are MNHEY and SMNVEV (reference sequence). The CDR3 adds up to 19 amino acids, both ends counted. CDR3 in amino acids: CASSIYLCSVGGQGETQYF.

The J gene is TRBJ2-7, the V gene TRBV29-1, with TRBD1 matching 8 bases. Trimming cost V 2 bases and J 4 bases; bases outside gene matches: 10. The length of the CDR3 is 15 residues. Looked up from germline, CDR1 is SQVTM and CDR2 is ANQGSEA. The CDR3 DNA reads as TGCAGCGTTGAAAATGTCGGGACAGGCCAATACGAGCAGTACTTC. It codes for CSVENVGTGQYEQYF.

The V call is TRBV7-2, the J call TRBJ2-7, with a tentative D call TRBD2 (6 bases). In germline, CDR1 is SGHTA, CDR2 FQGNSA. The CDR3 is 14 residues long. Trimming removed 5 bases at V and 3 bases at J, with 14 bases between. Here the CDR3 DNA reads TGTACCAGCAGCCCCTGGGACTCTTACTACGAGCAGTACTTC. Protein product: CTSSPWDSYYEQYF.

This clonotype was picked up many times. The chain carries TRBV20-1 and TRBJ2-7, with 7 nucleotides matching TRBD1. The CDR3 has 16 amino acids. Germline assignment: CDR1 DFQATT and CDR2 SNEGSKA (reference sequence). The trim removed 1 base at V and 7 bases at J, leaving 16 bases unmatched. In nucleotides, the CDR3 is TGCAGTGCTAGAGTTCGAGGGGGCGCTTCGGGTAGTGAGCAGTACTTC. Protein sequence: CSARVRGGASGSEQYF.

The chain recombines TRBV12-3 or TRBV12-4 with TRBJ1-6; D is possibly TRBD1 (5 bases). The CDR3 consists of 13 residues. Deletions cut 7 bases from V and 4 bases from J, with 8 bases between. In DNA form, the CDR3 reads TGTGCCAGCATGGGGCCATATAATTCACCCCTCCACTTT. Protein: CASMGPYNSPLHF.

In its sample, this clonotype was seen a few times. A much larger clone differs by one base, so this may be a read error. The chain joins TRBV6-1 to TRBJ1-1; D may be TRBD1 (6 bases). Germline assignment: CDR1 MNHNS and CDR2 SASEGT. Trimming pared 7 bases from V and 2 bases from J, leaving 17 bases between. The CDR3 is 15 amino acids. This CDR3 reads CASNNHRDLNTEAFF. Written as DNA, the CDR3 is TGTGCCAGCAACAACCACAGGGACCTCAACACTGAAGCTTTCTTT.

This clonotype was counted at least ten times. This sequence joins TRBV7-2 and TRBJ1-4; TRBD1 matches 9 bases. CDR1 is SGHTA and CDR2 is FQGNSA in the germline V gene. CDR3 length equals 16 residues. Germline trimming cut 4 bases from V and 6 bases from J; bases unmatched to any gene: 9. The CDR3 sequence: CASSSFLQGADEKLFF. The DNA of the CDR3 is TGTGCCAGCAGCTCATTCTTACAGGGGGCAGATGAAAAACTGTTTTTT.

This clonotype was found many times. J is TRBJ1-1 and V is TRBV4-1; D gene ambiguous. This CDR3 comprises 14 residues. Germline CDR1 MGHRA, CDR2 YSYEKL. V was trimmed by 4 bases and J by 1 base, leaving 10 bases between them. CDR3 nucleotide sequence: TGCGCCAGCAGCCGAGATCCGGAGAACACTGAAGCTTTCTTT. As protein: CASSRDPENTEAFF.

J is TRBJ1-1 and V is TRBV12-3 or TRBV12-4, with 7 bases aligning to TRBD1. V dropped 8 bases and J dropped 4; count of bases not matched to a gene: 10. This CDR3 spans 14 amino acids. The CDR3, as DNA: TGTGCCAGCGACTCCCAGGGGGTGGGCACTGAAGCTTTCTTT. It specifies CASDSQGVGTEAFF.

The gene calls are TRBV7-2 and TRBJ2-7; D is possibly TRBD1 (5 bases). V was cut by 5 bases and J by 6 bases, with 14 bases left in between. The CDR3 has 13 residues. The V gene's germline CDR1 is SGHTA and CDR2 FQGNSA. CDR3 region: CASSLRQTGEQYF. The CDR3 coding sequence is TGTGCCAGCAGCCTAAGACAGACGGGCGAGCAGTACTTC.

CDR3 nucleotide sequence: TGTGCCAGCAAAAATGAGGTTCTTGACTATGGCTACACCTTC. Amino acid sequence: CASKNEVLDYGYTF. The rearrangement uses TRBV6-2 or TRBV6-3 and TRBJ1-2; D remains unclear. The CDR3 loop spans 14 amino acids. V was pared by 7 bases and J by 3 bases, with 15 bases between. CDR1 MNHEY and CDR2 SVGEGT come from the germline V gene.

This clonotype has a single count. This sequence may be a read error, since a much larger clone differs from it by one base. The CDR3 DNA follows: TGTGCGACACGGGTTAACCAGAACACTGAAGCTTTCTTT. Translated, it gives CATRVNQNTEAFF. The V and J genes are TRBV6-2 or TRBV6-3 and TRBJ1-1, with no clear D. The CDR3 has 13 amino acids. From germline, CDR1 is MNHEY and CDR2 SVGEGT.

J is TRBJ1-1 and V is TRBV29-1; perhaps TRBD1 as D (5 bases). The CDR3 totals 10 residues. V shed 6 bases and J shed 7 bases, with 9 bases lying between them. Germline values: CDR1 SQVTM, CDR2 ANQGSEA. CDR3 nucleotides: TGCAGCGTAGGACACGGTGAAGCTTTCTTT. Amino acid sequence: CSVGHGEAFF.

Comments on this clonotype: This could be a read error, since a much larger clone is one nucleotide away. The J gene is TRBJ1-5, the V gene TRBV7-9; D ambiguous. CDR1 and CDR2 (germline): SEHNR, FQNEAQ (reference sequence). Trimming took off 8 bases at V and 1 base at J, with 15 bases between the two ends. The CDR3 is made up of 15 amino acids. CDR3 in DNA: TGTGCCAGCCGCCCCCACGGGGAGAGCAATCAGCCCCAGCATTTT. This encodes CASRPHGESNQPQHF. Using reference TRBV7-9 and TRBJ1-5 for the parts outside the CDR3, the full variable domain is DTGVSQNPRHKITKRGQNVTFRCDPISEHNRLYWYRQTLGQGPEFLTYFQNEAQLEKSRLLSDRFSAERPKGSFSTLEIQRTEQGDSAMYLCASRPHGESNQPQHFGDGTRLSIL.

The chain combines TRBV5-1 with TRBJ2-7; D remains unclear. Trimming stripped 4 bases from V and 6 bases from J, with 11 bases between. Per germline, CDR1 SGHRS and CDR2 YFSETQ. The CDR3 has 12 residues. In DNA, the CDR3 is TGCGCCAGCAGCATTGTCGGGTCCGAGCAGTACTTC. Amino acid sequence: CASSIVGSEQYF. The full variable domain, its missing parts supplied by reference TRBV5-1 and TRBJ2-7, is KAGVTQTPRYLIKTRGQQVTLSCSPISGHRSVSWYQQTPGQGLQFLFEYFSETQRNKGNFPGRFSGRQFSNSRSEMNVSTLELGDSALYLCASSIVGSEQYFGPGTRLTVT.

A word on this clonotype: Likely a read error: the CDR3 ends without its conserved phenylalanine or tryptophan. This chain joins TRBV5-1 and TRBJ2-7; possibly TRBD1 for D (6 bases). Per the germline V gene, CDR1 is SGHRS and CDR2 is YFSETQ. This CDR3 is built from 15 residues. V was pared by 0 bases and J by 3 bases, with 13 bases between. CDR3 sequence: CASSLEGGEFYEQYS. CDR3 sequence (DNA): TGCGCCAGCAGCTTGGAAGGGGGTGAGTTCTACGAGCAGTACTCC.

Many counts were recorded for this clonotype. The chain combines TRBV14 with TRBJ2-7, with TRBD2 identical over 7 bases. Looked up from germline, CDR1 is SGHDN and CDR2 is FVKESK. CDR3 length: 15 amino acids. With 3 bases clipped from V and 5 bases from J, the junction kept 10 bases outside the gene matches. The CDR3 nucleotides are TGTGCCAGCAGCCATGGAGGGCGGGAGTGGGACGAGCAGTACTTC. Translating it yields CASSHGGREWDEQYF. Looking up the rest from reference TRBV14 and TRBJ2-7 gives the full variable domain: EAGVTQFPSHSVIEKGQTVTLRCDPISGHDNLYWYRRVMGKEIKFLLHFVKESKQDESGMPNNRFLAERTGGTYSTLKVQPAELEDSGVYFCASSHGGREWDEQYFGPGTRLTVT.

This clonotype was detected a few times. The chain employs TRBV10-3 and TRBJ1-1, with 9 bases identical to TRBD1. Germline CDR1 reads ENHRY; CDR2 reads SYGVKD. The CDR3 covers 13 residues. V dropped 2 bases and J dropped 7; count of bases not matched to a gene: 2. CDR3 sequence: CAISETGGFEAFF. The CDR3 DNA follows: TGTGCCATCAGTGAGACAGGGGGCTTTGAAGCTTTCTTT.

This clonotype was detected ten times or more. This chain uses TRBV12-3 or TRBV12-4 with TRBJ1-1; perhaps TRBD1 as D (5 bases). Trimming stripped 7 bases from V and 5 bases from J, with 20 bases between. There are 15 residues in the CDR3. The CDR3 reads CASTQGVGGRTEAFF. The CDR3 DNA reads TGTGCCAGCACCCAAGGTGTCGGGGGGAGGACTGAAGCTTTCTTT.

The rearrangement uses TRBV5-1 and TRBJ1-2; D is possibly TRBD1 (6 bases). The CDR3 consists of 15 residues. V lost 4 bases and J lost 3, with 16 bases in between. In germline, CDR1 is SGHRS, CDR2 YFSETQ. CDR3 protein: CASSPVAGEDYGYTF. The DNA of the CDR3 is TGCGCCAGCAGCCCGGTGGCAGGGGAGGACTATGGCTACACCTTC.